These 24 T cell receptor beta chains were all obtained from the same sample, sequenced in a study of cytomegalovirus exposure and HLA in healthy donors. The repertoire was sequenced with immunoSEQ multiplex PCR; TCRdb's copy has only in-frame clones and lacks some. The sample has about 68,000 clones, approximately 91% seen once; the top ten hold about 3%. Sequenced sample: PBMCs. These receptors all stem from a man between 18 and 35 years old in good health and CMV-seronegative.

The J gene is TRBJ2-3, the V gene TRBV18; 8 positions agree with TRBD1. Trimming removed 5 bases from V and 9 bases from J; junction bases left unmatched: 13. The length of the CDR3 is 15 residues. CDR1 and CDR2 from the germline V gene are KGHSH and LQKENI. This chain's CDR3 is CASSETGALRVTQYF. The CDR3 DNA reads TGTGCCAGCTCAGAGACAGGGGCCCTCCGGGTCACGCAGTATTTT.

CDR3 protein: CASSLEASGSYNEQFF. CDR3 DNA sequence: TGCGCCAGCAGCTTGGAGGCTAGCGGTTCCTACAATGAGCAGTTCTTC. The chain is built from TRBV5-1 and TRBJ2-1, with 7 nucleotides matching TRBD2. Germline lookup yields CDR1 SGHRS and CDR2 YFSETQ. V was clipped by 0 bases and J by 1 base; unmatched bases: 4. The CDR3 has 16 residues.

V usage is TRBV11-2 and J usage is TRBJ2-7; D perhaps matches TRBD1 (6 bases). Trimming removed 3 bases at V and 6 bases at J, with 15 bases between. The CDR3 consists of 14 residues. Looked up from germline, CDR1 is SGHAT and CDR2 is FQNNGV. The CDR3 protein is CASSLTGMVAEQYF. CDR3 nucleotides: TGTGCCAGCAGCTTGACAGGAATGGTAGCCGAGCAGTACTTC.

The rearrangement joins TRBV30 to TRBJ2-3; TRBD2 matches at 8 bases. J was trimmed by 2 bases and V by 3 bases; bases with no gene match: 1. The CDR3 has 13 residues. Germline CDR1 reads GTSNPN; CDR2 reads SVGIG (reference sequence). CDR3: CAWSGRDTDTQYF. The DNA of the CDR3 is TGTGCCTGGAGCGGGAGGGACACAGATACGCAGTATTTT.

This sequence joins TRBV23-1 and TRBJ2-6; 8 positions agree with TRBD1. TRBV23-1 is an ORF; its function is uncertain. The CDR3 is 17 residues long. Trimming took 4 bases from V and 0 from J; bases not matched to a gene: 5. The CDR3 protein is CASSPRTGPSGANVLTF. DNA of the CDR3: TGCGCCAGCAGTCCGCGGACAGGGCCCTCTGGGGCCAACGTCCTGACTTTC.

This clone was seen more than once but under ten times. V usage is TRBV7-2 and J usage is TRBJ2-7, with D possibly matching TRBD1 (5 bases). CDR3 size: 14 residues. From germline, CDR1 is SGHTA and CDR2 FQGNSA. V lost 5 bases and J 4 bases, leaving 15 bases between the germline ends. Here the CDR3 reads CASSARQGRYEQYF. The DNA for the CDR3 is TGTGCCAGCAGCGCCCGCCAGGGCCGTTACGAGCAGTACTTC.

This rearrangement joins TRBV4-1 to TRBJ2-1; 13 nucleotides line up with TRBD2. The CDR3 extends over 17 amino acids. CDR1 MGHRA and CDR2 YSYEKL come from the germline V gene. The J segment lost 0 bases and the V segment lost 4 bases, leaving 3 bases of the junction unmatched. The CDR3 here is CASSLRTSGSSYNEQFF. In DNA, the CDR3 is TGCGCCAGCAGCCTAAGGACTAGCGGGAGCTCCTACAATGAGCAGTTCTTC.

The gene calls are TRBV7-3 and TRBJ2-1; 7 bases agree with TRBD2. Germline V gives CDR1 SGHTA, CDR2 FQGTGA. The CDR3 totals 13 residues. V gave up 5 bases and J gave up 9 bases; unmatched junction bases: 7. CDR3 nucleotide sequence: TGTGCCAGCAGCCTCATCGGGGAGGGTGAGCAGTTCTTC. Translation: CASSLIGEGEQFF.

The chain carries TRBV5-4 and TRBJ1-1; 8 nucleotides line up with TRBD1. The ends lost 3 bases at V and 3 bases at J; junction bases unmatched: 4. The CDR3 spans 14 residues. The germline CDR1 and CDR2 sequences are SGHNT and YYREEE (reference sequence). CDR3 coding DNA: TGTGCCAGCAGCTCACAGGGGGTAGACACTGAAGCTTTCTTT. It yields the protein CASSSQGVDTEAFF.

This clone appeared once. The chain uses TRBV6-1 and TRBJ2-1, with TRBD1 as a possible D gene (5 bases). Per the germline V gene, CDR1 is MNHNS and CDR2 is SASEGT. V was clipped by 8 bases and J by 5 bases, with 19 bases between them. The CDR3 is 15 amino acids. The CDR3 protein is CASERGQGRNNEQFF. The CDR3 DNA reads as TGTGCCAGCGAAAGGGGCCAGGGCAGGAACAATGAGCAGTTCTTC.

This chain uses TRBV9 with TRBJ2-1, with 9 bases lining up with TRBD2. V lost 3 bases to trimming and J lost 2 bases; unmatched junction nucleotides: 3. The germline V gene has CDR1 SGDLS and CDR2 YYNGEE. This CDR3 is 15 amino acids long. This CDR3 reads CASSETSGPYNEQFF. The CDR3 DNA follows: TGTGCCAGCAGCGAGACTAGCGGACCCTACAATGAGCAGTTCTTC.

This rearrangement joins TRBV6-4 to TRBJ2-2; a possible D gene is TRBD1 (6 bases). The CDR3 is 14 amino acids. V lost 3 bases to trimming and J lost 6 bases, with 11 bases between them. CDR1 is MRHNA, CDR2 SNTAGT, per germline. The CDR3 here is CASSDNRASGELFF. The CDR3 bases are TGTGCCAGCAGTGATAACAGGGCGTCCGGGGAGCTGTTTTTT.

The chain combines TRBV27 with TRBJ2-1; perhaps TRBD2 as D (5 bases). Germline V lookup: CDR1 MNHEY, CDR2 SMNVEV (reference sequence). The ends were cut back, 5 bases at V and 7 bases at J, with 9 bases in the middle. This CDR3 region has 12 residues. CDR3 nucleotide sequence: TGTGCCAGCAGTCCGGGGTGGAATGAGCAGTTCTTC. It specifies CASSPGWNEQFF.

The chain couples TRBV6-4 to TRBJ1-2, with D possibly matching TRBD1 (6 bases). The germline V gene encodes CDR1 MRHNA and CDR2 SNTAGT. The germline V and J ends were trimmed by 6 bases and 4 bases, with 18 bases remaining between them. This CDR3 region has 15 residues. CDR3 in amino acids: CASRGPSRGIYGYTF. The CDR3 region has the DNA TGTGCCAGCAGAGGGCCCAGCAGGGGTATCTATGGCTACACCTTC.

This clone came up a few times. The chain is built from TRBV6-1 and TRBJ1-4; D is ambiguous. Deletions cut 0 bases from V and 8 bases from J, with 13 bases between. This CDR3 is 15 amino acids long. Germline loops: CDR1 MNHNS, CDR2 SASEGT. This chain's CDR3 is CASSEASGRREKLFF. For the CDR3, the DNA is TGTGCCAGCAGTGAAGCAAGCGGACGGAGGGAAAAACTGTTTTTT.

This chain links TRBV5-1 with TRBJ2-7, with unresolved D. V was cut by 3 bases and J by 0 bases, with 7 bases left in between. The germline gives CDR1 SGHRS, CDR2 YFSETQ. The CDR3 consists of 13 residues. The CDR3 DNA sequence: TGCGCCAGCAGCTCGGTACGCTCCTACGAGCAGTACTTC. It yields the protein CASSSVRSYEQYF.

CDR3: CASSATPGGNTEAFF. The CDR3 DNA reads as TGTGCCAGCAGTGCCACCCCGGGGGGGAACACTGAAGCTTTCTTT. The chain recombines TRBV25-1 with TRBJ1-1; TRBD1 might be the D (5 bases). Germline V lookup: CDR1 MGHDK, CDR2 SYGVNS. V was clipped by 4 bases and J by 1 base, with 13 bases between them. This CDR3 is 15 amino acids long.

The CDR3 sequence: CAWSTSGSTDTQYF. In DNA, the CDR3 is TGTGCCTGGAGTACCAGCGGTAGCACAGATACGCAGTATTTT. V is TRBV30 and J is TRBJ2-3; a weak D match, TRBD2 (5 bases). Trimming cost V 2 bases and J 0 bases, with 9 bases left between them. The CDR3 covers 14 residues. CDR1 and CDR2 (germline): GTSNPN, SVGIG (reference sequence).

The genes are TRBV7-8 and TRBJ2-1; 10 bases agree with TRBD2. Germline V gives CDR1 SGHVS, CDR2 FQNEAQ. This CDR3 is built from 13 residues. V gave up 7 bases and J gave up 8 bases; unmatched junction bases: 5. The CDR3 reads CASTPSGSDEQFF. The CDR3 nucleotides read TGTGCCAGCACCCCTAGCGGGAGTGATGAGCAGTTCTTC.

The chain couples TRBV13 to TRBJ2-1, with 11 bases that match TRBD2. The CDR3 runs to 17 residues. V lost 5 bases, J lost 7 bases, and 13 bases stayed unmatched. Per the germline V gene, CDR1 is PRHDT and CDR2 is FYEKMQ (reference sequence). The CDR3 nucleotides read TGTGCCAGCAGCGCCTACATACTAGCGGGAGAGATGAATGAGCAGTTCTTC. This gives the protein CASSAYILAGEMNEQFF.

The chain recombines TRBV28 with TRBJ2-7, with 10 bases that match TRBD2. The CDR3 loop spans 13 amino acids. From germline, CDR1 is MDHEN and CDR2 SYDVKM. The V gene end was trimmed by 6 bases and the J gene end by 3 bases; junction bases not matched to a gene: 2. The CDR3 sequence: CASRLAGLYEQYF. In DNA form, the CDR3 reads TGTGCCAGCAGACTAGCGGGACTCTACGAGCAGTACTTC.

This clone is a singleton in its sample. This chain links TRBV19 with TRBJ2-3, with D perhaps matching TRBD1 (6 bases). Trimming left V 8 bases short and J 4 bases short, with 13 bases between. The CDR3 runs 13 residues. Germline CDR1 is LNHDA and CDR2 is SQIVND (reference sequence). The CDR3 region has the DNA TGTGCCAGTGGCGCCAGGGGCTCAGATACGCAGTATTTT. This codes for CASGARGSDTQYF.

The J gene is TRBJ2-2, the V gene TRBV5-3; the D gene is possibly TRBD2 (5 bases). TRBV5-3 is placed among ORFs of uncertain function. The CDR3 is made up of 19 amino acids. The V end lost 0 bases, the J end lost 0 bases, and 18 bases lay between the germline ends. The CDR3 nucleotides read TGTGCCAGAAGCTTGGTTGCCGAAGTGGCCGGGGCGAACACCGGGGAGCTGTTTTTT. Its protein product is CARSLVAEVAGANTGELFF.

This clone has only one observation. The chain employs TRBV7-3 and TRBJ2-1; 8 nucleotides agree with TRBD2. This CDR3 has 15 residues. Germline V lookup: CDR1 SGHTA, CDR2 FQGTGA. V trimming: 6 bases; J trimming: 7 bases; junction bases outside the gene matches: 11. Written as DNA, the CDR3 is TGTGCCAGCAGTTGGCTAGGACTAGCTTCGAATGAGCAGTTCTTC. This encodes CASSWLGLASNEQFF.